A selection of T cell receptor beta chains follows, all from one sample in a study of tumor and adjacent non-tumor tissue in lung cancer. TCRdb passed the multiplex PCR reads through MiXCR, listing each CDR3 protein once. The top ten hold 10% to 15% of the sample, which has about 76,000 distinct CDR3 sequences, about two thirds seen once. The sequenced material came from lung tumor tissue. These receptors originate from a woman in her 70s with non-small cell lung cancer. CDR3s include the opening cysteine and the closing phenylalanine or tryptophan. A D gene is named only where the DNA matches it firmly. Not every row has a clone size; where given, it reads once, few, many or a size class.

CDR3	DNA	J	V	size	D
CASGLGGPGVAGCTF	TGTGCCAGCGGCCTGGGGGGGCCAGGGGTGGCTGGCTGCACCTTC	TRBJ1-2	TRBV5-4	-	-
CASSLSGNTICF	TGTGCCAGCAGCCTTTCTGGAAACACCATATGTTTT	TRBJ1-3	TRBV5-5	-	-
CASSYWGASGNEHYF	TGTGCCAGCAGTTATTGGGGGGCCTCAGGAAATGAGCACTACTTC	TRBJ2-7	TRBV6-5	-	-
CATTPRQGLYYHGYTF	TGTGCCACTACGCCGAGACAGGGGTTATATTACCATGGCTACACCTTC	TRBJ1-2	TRBV6-1	few	TRBD1
CASSDLANEHFF	TGCGCCAGCAGTGACCTAGCGAATGAACACTTCTTC	TRBJ2-1	TRBV10-1	-	-
CASSLTPSGWNTGKLFF	TGTGCCAGCAGCTTGACCCCTAGCGGGTGGAACACCGGGAAGCTGTTTTTT	TRBJ2-2	TRBV7-3	-	TRBD2
CGSSQVEGGPNGCTF	TGCGGCAGCAGCCAAGTGGAGGGGGGGCCCAATGGTTGCACCTTC	TRBJ1-2	TRBV4-1	-	-
CASSVASGEYQPQHF	TGTGCCAGCAGTGTAGCGTCCGGGGAGTATCAGCCCCAGCATTTT	TRBJ1-5	TRBV6-1	-	-
CANSYSTGEDTQHF	TGTGCCAACAGTTACTCGACGGGAGAGGATACACAGCATTTT	TRBJ1-5	TRBV6-5	-	-
CASSPPTGGAYNEQFF	TGTGCCAGCAGCCCACCGACAGGGGGCGCTTACAATGAGCAGTTCTTC	TRBJ2-1	TRBV5-5	many	TRBD1
CASRNAGHSYEQYF	TGTGCCAGCAGAAATGCGGGACACTCCTACGAGCAGTACTTC	TRBJ2-7	TRBV28	many	-
CASSGSGGFSYGYTF	TGTGCCAGCAGCGGGTCAGGGGGCTTTAGCTATGGCTACACCTTC	TRBJ1-2	TRBV7-9	-	TRBD1
CASNLIGSGNTIYF	TGTGCCAGCAACTTAATAGGCTCTGGAAACACCATATATTTT	TRBJ1-3	TRBV5-4	-	-
CASCYSLGEGEETQYF	TGCGCCAGCTGTTACTCGCTCGGGGAGGGGGAAGAGACCCAGTACTTC	TRBJ2-5	TRBV6-5	-	-
CANSLGGGLSYERYF	TGTGCCAATTCCTTAGGGGGAGGACTCTCCTACGAGCGGTACTTC	TRBJ2-7	TRBV28	-	-
CAISQGTEASTDAQYF	TGTGCCATCAGTCAAGGGACTGAGGCTAGCACAGATGCGCAGTATTTT	TRBJ2-3	TRBV10-3	-	-
CTSSCDGRAGGLNTETFF	TGTACCAGCAGTTGCGATGGCAGGGCAGGGGGTCTAAACACTGAAACTTTCTTT	TRBJ1-1	TRBV6-5	-	TRBD1
CSVEGYRGSSYEQYF	TGCAGCGTTGAGGGCTACAGGGGGTCCTCCTACGAGCAGTACTTC	TRBJ2-7	TRBV29-1	many	TRBD1
CSTSPRDRGLYSPLHF	TGCAGTACCTCCCCCCGGGACAGGGGGCTTTATTCACCCCTCCACTTT	TRBJ1-6	TRBV20-1	-	TRBD1
CASRYSLGEGEETQYF	TGTGCCAGCAGGTACTCGCTAGGGGAGGGAGAAGAGACCCAGTACTTC	TRBJ2-5	TRBV6-5	-	TRBD2
CSANRRSCLEHYF	TGCAGTGCTAATCGGAGAAGCTGTCTCGAGCATTACTTC	TRBJ2-7	TRBV20-1	-	-
CASSQDTGGATTYNEQFF	TGTGCTAGCAGCCAAGATACCGGCGGAGCTACAACCTACAATGAGCAGTTCTTC	TRBJ2-1	TRBV4-2	-	-
CASATSPGTGDLLDGYTF	TGTGCTAGCGCTACATCTCCCGGGACAGGGGACCTACTTGACGGCTACACCTTC	TRBJ1-2	TRBV4-2	-	TRBD1
CANSLREGRYEQFF	TGTGCCAATAGCCTGCGGGAGGGCCGCTATGAGCAGTTCTTC	TRBJ2-1	TRBV11-1	few	TRBD2
CASGRARGQPQHF	TGTGCCAGCGGAAGGGCGCGGGGTCAGCCCCAGCATTTC	TRBJ1-5	TRBV12-3/TRBV12-4	-	-
CSVTEQQETQYF	TGCAGCGTGACAGAACAACAAGAGACCCAGTACTTC	TRBJ2-5	TRBV29-1	-	-
CASTDLTGRVGGLFF	TGTGCAAGCACCGATCTTACCGGGAGAGTTGGTGGACTGTTTTTT	TRBJ1-4	TRBV6-5	-	-
CASSLVDPAGRGYTF	TGTGCCAGCAGCCTTGTAGACCCAGCCGGAAGAGGCTACACCTTC	TRBJ1-2	TRBV12-3/TRBV12-4	many	-
CATSRDPTGVETQYF	TGTGCCACCAGCAGAGACCCGACAGGGGTCGAGACCCAGTACTTC	TRBJ2-5	TRBV15	-	TRBD1
CAEGRSVSDMQYF	TGTGCCGAAGGGAGAAGCGTATCAGATATGCAGTATTTT	TRBJ2-3	TRBV30	-	-
CVITRADGSGELFF	TGTGTCATCACCCGGGCGGATGGGTCCGGGGAGCTGTTTTTT	TRBJ2-2	TRBV10-3	-	-
CASSPGRSNYGYTF	TGTGCCAGCAGCCCCGGACGGAGTAACTATGGCTACACCTTC	TRBJ1-2	TRBV7-9	-	-
CASSEYVGETQYF	TGCGCCAGCAGTGAGTATGTGGGGGAGACCCAGTACTTC	TRBJ2-5	TRBV10-2	-	-
CARSDEGQGSYEQYF	TGTGCCCGCAGTGATGAAGGACAGGGCTCCTACGAGCAGTACTTC	TRBJ2-7	TRBV6-1	-	TRBD1
CASSRQGAVMGPQYF	TGTGCCAGCAGTCGACAGGGAGCTGTCATGGGGCCCCAGTATTTT	TRBJ2-3	TRBV6-5	-	TRBD1
CACSSTGTYCEQYF	TGTGCCTGCAGCTCAACCGGGACCTACTGCGAGCAGTACTTC	TRBJ2-7	TRBV7-8	-	-
CSVRASASYKQYF	TGTAGCGTTAGGGCTAGCGCCTCCTACAAGCAGTATTTC	TRBJ2-7	TRBV29-1	-	-
CDSSPTGTGGSKYF	TGTGACAGCAGTCCCACGGGGACAGGGGGGAGTAAGTACTTC	TRBJ2-7	TRBV28	-	TRBD1
CASTAPRGPQHF	TGTGCCAGCACCGCCCCGCGGGGGCCCCAGCATTTT	TRBJ1-5	TRBV28	many	-
CTSGLGQGQLAGVPYNEQFF	TGTACCAGCGGCCTCGGACAGGGGCAGCTAGCGGGAGTCCCCTACAATGAGCAGTTCTTC	TRBJ2-1	TRBV5-5	few	-
CASMQGTGGEQYF	TGTGCCAGCATGCAAGGGACAGGGGGCGAGCAGTACTTC	TRBJ2-7	TRBV11-2	-	TRBD1
CASSLGLGWTDKTGSGNTIYF	TGTGCCAGCAGCTTGGGCCTCGGCTGGACAGACAAAACCGGATCAGGAAACACCATATATTTT	TRBJ1-3	TRBV5-4	-	-
CASSQDWATNTGELIF	TGTGCTAGCAGCCAAGATTGGGCCACGAACACTGGGGAGCTGATTTTT	TRBJ2-2	TRBV4-2	-	-
CSIEDTGELFF	TGCAGCATTGAGGACACCGGTGAACTGTTTTTT	TRBJ2-2	TRBV29-1	-	-
CASSYFDGPNSRLRF	TGTGCCAGCAGTTACTTCGACGGGCCGAATTCACGCCTCCGCTTC	TRBJ1-6	TRBV6-5	-	-
CAISHPGVGYGYTF	TGTGCCATTAGTCATCCGGGAGTTGGCTATGGCTACACCTTC	TRBJ1-2	TRBV11-1	once	-
CSAGDGGKGYTF	TGCAGTGCTGGGGACGGGGGGAAAGGCTACACCTTC	TRBJ1-2	TRBV20-1	-	-
CASSLQGSSYEQYF	TGTGCCAGCAGTTTGCAGGGGTCTTCCTACGAGCAGTACTTC	TRBJ2-7	TRBV28	many	-
CASPAGSSYNSPLHF	TGTGCCAGCCCAGCGGGAAGCTCCTATAATTCACCCCTCCACTTT	TRBJ1-6	TRBV7-8	-	-
CASSLRGIDYGYTF	TGTGCCAGCAGCTTGAGGGGAATCGACTATGGCTACACCTTC	TRBJ1-2	TRBV5-8	-	-
CIVETVFRNTEAFF	TGCATTGTTGAAACGGTGTTCAGGAACACTGAAGCTTTCTTT	TRBJ1-1	TRBV29-1	-	-